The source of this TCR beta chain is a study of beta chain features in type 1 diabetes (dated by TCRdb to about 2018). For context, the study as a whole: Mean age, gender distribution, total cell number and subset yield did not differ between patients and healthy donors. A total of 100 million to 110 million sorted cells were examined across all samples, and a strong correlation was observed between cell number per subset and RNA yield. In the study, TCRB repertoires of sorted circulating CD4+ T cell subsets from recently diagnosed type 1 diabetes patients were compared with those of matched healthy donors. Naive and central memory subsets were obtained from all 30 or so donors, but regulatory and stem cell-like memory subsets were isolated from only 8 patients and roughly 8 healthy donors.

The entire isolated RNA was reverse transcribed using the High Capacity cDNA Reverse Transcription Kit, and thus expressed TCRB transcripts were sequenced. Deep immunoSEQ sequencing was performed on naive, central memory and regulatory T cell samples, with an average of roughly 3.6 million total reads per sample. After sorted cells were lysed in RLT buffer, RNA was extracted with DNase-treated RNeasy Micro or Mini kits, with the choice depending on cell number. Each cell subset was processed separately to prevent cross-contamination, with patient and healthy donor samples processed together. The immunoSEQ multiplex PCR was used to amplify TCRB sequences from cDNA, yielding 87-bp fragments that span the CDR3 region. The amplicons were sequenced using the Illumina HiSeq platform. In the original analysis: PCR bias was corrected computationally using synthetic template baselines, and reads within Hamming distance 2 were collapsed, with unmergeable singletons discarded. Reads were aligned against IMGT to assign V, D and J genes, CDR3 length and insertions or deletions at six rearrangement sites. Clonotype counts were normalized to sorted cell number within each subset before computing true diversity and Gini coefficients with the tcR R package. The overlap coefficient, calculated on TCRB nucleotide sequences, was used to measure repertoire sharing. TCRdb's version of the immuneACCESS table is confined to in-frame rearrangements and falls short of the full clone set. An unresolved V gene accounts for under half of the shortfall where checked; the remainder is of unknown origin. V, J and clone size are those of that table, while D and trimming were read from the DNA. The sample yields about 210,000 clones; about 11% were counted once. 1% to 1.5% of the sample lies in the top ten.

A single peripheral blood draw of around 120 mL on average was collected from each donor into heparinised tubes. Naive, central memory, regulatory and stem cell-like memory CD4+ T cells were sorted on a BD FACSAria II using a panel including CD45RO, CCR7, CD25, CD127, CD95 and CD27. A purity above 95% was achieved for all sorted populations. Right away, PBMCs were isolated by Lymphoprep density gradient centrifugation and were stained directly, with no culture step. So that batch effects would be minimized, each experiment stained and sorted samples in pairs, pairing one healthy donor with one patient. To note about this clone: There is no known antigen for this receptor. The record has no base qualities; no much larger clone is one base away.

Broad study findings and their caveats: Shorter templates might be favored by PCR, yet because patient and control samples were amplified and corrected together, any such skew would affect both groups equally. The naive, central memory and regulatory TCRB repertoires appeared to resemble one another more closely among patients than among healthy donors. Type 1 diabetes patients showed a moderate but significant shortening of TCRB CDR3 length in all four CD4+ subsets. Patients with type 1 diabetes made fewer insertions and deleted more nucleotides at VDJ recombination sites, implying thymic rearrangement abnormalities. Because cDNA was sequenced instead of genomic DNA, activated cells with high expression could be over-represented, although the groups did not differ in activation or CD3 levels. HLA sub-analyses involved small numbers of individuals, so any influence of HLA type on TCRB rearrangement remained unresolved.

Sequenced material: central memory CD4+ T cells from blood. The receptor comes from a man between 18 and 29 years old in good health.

The CDR3 region reads CAWTGRVSYEQYF. The DNA is as follows: TGTGCCTGGACGGGCAGGGTTTCCTACGAGCAGTACTTC. Recombination joined TRBV30 with TRBJ2-7; D gene: possibly TRBD1, on 5 matching bases. The CDR3, cysteine through phenylalanine, is 13 amino acids long. Only CDR3 DNA is held: 39 bases, read in frame from base 1. V and J lose 4 bases and 1 base, and a span of 11 bases separates them. The germline V gene (reference sequence) gives CDR1 as GTSNPN and CDR2 as SVGIG.